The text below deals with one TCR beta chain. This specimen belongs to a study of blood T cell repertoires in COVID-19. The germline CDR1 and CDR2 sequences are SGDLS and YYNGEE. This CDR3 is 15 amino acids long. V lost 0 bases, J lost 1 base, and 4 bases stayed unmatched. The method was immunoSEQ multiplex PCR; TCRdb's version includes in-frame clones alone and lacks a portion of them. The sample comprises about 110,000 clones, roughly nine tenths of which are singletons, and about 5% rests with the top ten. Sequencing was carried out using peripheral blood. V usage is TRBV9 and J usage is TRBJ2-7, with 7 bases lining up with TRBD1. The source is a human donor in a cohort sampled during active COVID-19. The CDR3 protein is CASSVGQGVSYEQYF. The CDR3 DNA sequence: TGTGCCAGCAGCGTAGGACAGGGAGTGTCCTACGAGCAGTACTTC.